These 9 T cell receptor beta chains were sequenced from one sample in a study of cytomegalovirus exposure and HLA in healthy donors. PCR was performed using 60 Vbeta and 13 Jbeta primers. Profiled with immunoSEQ multiplex PCR; TCRdb holds only in-frame clones, not every one. The repertoire consists of roughly 150,000 clones, with about four fifths occurring once and the leading ten covering 4.1%. Sequencing input: PBMCs. Receptors originate from a man aged 45-60 years in good health and CMV-seropositive.

The rearrangement joins TRBV2 to TRBJ2-3, with 7 nucleotides matching TRBD1. V was clipped by 5 bases and J by 0 bases; unmatched bases: 8. The CDR3 spans 16 residues. Germline V gene data show CDR1 as SNHLY and CDR2 as FYNNEI. CDR3 nucleotides: TGTGCCAGCAGTAGCAGACAGGGAAGTAGCACAGATACGCAGTATTTT. It encodes CASSSRQGSSTDTQYF.

This rearrangement joins TRBV28 to TRBJ2-7; D might be TRBD2 (5 bases). The CDR3 has 16 amino acids. Trimming took off 9 bases at V and 11 bases at J, with 32 bases between the two ends. Germline CDR1 is MDHEN and CDR2 is SYDVKM. For the CDR3, the DNA is TGTGCCAGTTTTCCCCCGGGTGTGGGCCGGCCGCACGGGAAGTACTTC. Amino acids: CASFPPGVGRPHGKYF. Based on the CDR3 plus reference TRBV28 and TRBJ2-7, the full variable domain is DVKVTQSSRYLVKRTGEKVFLECVQDMDHENMFWYRQDPGLGLRLIYFSYDVKMKEKGDIPEGYSVSREKKERFSLILESASTNQTSMYLCASFPPGVGRPHGKYFGPGTRLTVT.

V usage is TRBV29-1 and J usage is TRBJ1-4; maybe TRBD1 (5 bases). The CDR3 totals 13 residues. Trimming took off 5 bases at V and 4 bases at J, with 11 bases between the two ends. Looked up from germline, CDR1 is SQVTM and CDR2 is ANQGSEA. The CDR3 is CSVKDTRNEKLFF. The CDR3 DNA follows: TGCAGCGTTAAGGACACGCGTAATGAAAAACTGTTTTTT.

This sequence joins TRBV6-5 and TRBJ1-5; D perhaps matches TRBD1 (5 bases). Germline V lookup: CDR1 MNHEY, CDR2 SVGAGI. V lost 4 bases and J 4 bases, leaving 11 bases between the germline ends. CDR3 length: 14 amino acids. The CDR3 region is CASSSGGVNQPQHF. The CDR3 coding sequence is TGTGCCAGCAGTTCGGGAGGGGTTAATCAGCCCCAGCATTTT.

This chain connects TRBV29-1 to TRBJ2-3; D possibly corresponds to TRBD2 (5 bases). Germline assignment: CDR1 SQVTM and CDR2 ANQGSEA. Trimming removed 4 bases from V and 0 bases from J, with 8 bases in between. This CDR3 has 13 amino acids. The CDR3 DNA sequence: TGCAGCGTTGTGACGGGGAGCACAGATACGCAGTATTTT. This gives the protein CSVVTGSTDTQYF.

The V gene is TRBV30, the J gene TRBJ2-7; tentatively, D is TRBD1 (6 bases). CDR1 and CDR2 from the germline V gene are GTSNPN and SVGIG (reference sequence). Trimming took off 5 bases at V and 7 bases at J, with 21 bases between the two ends. CDR3 length: 14 amino acids. The CDR3 DNA sequence: TGTGCCTGGGGCGGACCCAGGGGTTTGCATGAGCAGTACTTC. Residues: CAWGGPRGLHEQYF.

The chain uses TRBV7-9 and TRBJ2-1, with 11 bases fitting TRBD2. CDR3 size: 15 residues. Germline lookup yields CDR1 SEHNR and CDR2 FQNEAQ (reference sequence). The J segment lost 2 bases and the V segment lost 4 bases, leaving 1 base of the junction unmatched. The CDR3 region is CASSSSGGPYNEQFF. The CDR3 DNA sequence: TGTGCCAGCAGCTCTAGCGGGGGGCCCTACAATGAGCAGTTCTTC.

The J gene is TRBJ1-6, the V gene TRBV30, with 8 bases aligning to TRBD1. Germline V lookup: CDR1 GTSNPN, CDR2 SVGIG (reference sequence). V shed 1 base and J 9 bases; nucleotides not matched to a gene: 5. This CDR3 has 14 residues. CDR3 nucleotide sequence: TGTGCCTGGAGTGGGACAGGGATGTTTTCACCCCTCCACTTT. This encodes CAWSGTGMFSPLHF.

This clone was picked up a small number of times. This chain connects TRBV30 to TRBJ2-7; D may be TRBD1 (5 bases). Trimming stripped 5 bases from V and 3 bases from J, with 11 bases between. The CDR3 loop spans 12 amino acids. Germline CDR1 reads GTSNPN; CDR2 reads SVGIG (reference sequence). CDR3 residues: CAWASDNYEQYF. Here the CDR3 DNA reads TGTGCCTGGGCTTCGGACAACTACGAGCAGTACTTC.